The 18 T cell receptor beta chains below were found in one sample sequenced in a study of blood T cell repertoires in COVID-19 (dated by TCRdb to the early 2020s). Library construction relied on the immunoSEQ multiplex PCR assay. TCRdb holds this immuneACCESS table with in-frame rearrangements only. Some clones are missing; in checked studies, unresolved V genes explain under half, and the rest has no known cause. The sample data list over 30,000 clones, and almost 90% of these were observed just once. The top ten clones comprise roughly 5% of the sample. The specimen was peripheral blood. The receptors come from a woman aged 70 to 79 with active COVID-19.

This clone occurred a few times. The chain is built from TRBV7-9 and TRBJ2-5, with TRBD1 identical over 10 bases. There are 14 residues in the CDR3. V trimming: 4 bases; J trimming: 5 bases; junction bases outside the gene matches: 4. Germline V gene data show CDR1 as SEHNR and CDR2 as FQNEAQ (reference sequence). CDR3 in amino acids: CASSSGQGWETQYF. In DNA form, the CDR3 reads TGTGCCAGCAGCTCGGGACAGGGGTGGGAGACCCAGTACTTC.

The chain carries TRBV6-5 and TRBJ2-2, with 11 positions matching TRBD1. CDR1 is MNHEY and CDR2 is SVGAGI in the germline V gene. The length of the CDR3 is 13 residues. J was trimmed by 6 bases and V by 9 bases; bases with no gene match: 3. The CDR3 sequence is CASTGQGAGELFF. The CDR3 DNA sequence: TGTGCCAGTACGGGACAGGGGGCCGGGGAGCTGTTTTTT.

V and J are TRBV28 and TRBJ2-6; a weak D match, TRBD2 (5 bases). From germline, CDR1 is MDHEN and CDR2 SYDVKM. Trimming took off 7 bases at V and 4 bases at J, with 14 bases between the two ends. The CDR3 is 15 residues long. The CDR3 coding sequence is TGTGCCAGCAATCTGGGAGCCCTAGGGGCCAACGTCCTGACTTTC. It yields the protein CASNLGALGANVLTF.

This clone was seen only once. CDR3 residues: CASSFSGGGNEQFF. As DNA, the CDR3 is TGTGCCAGCAGCTTCTCGGGGGGAGGGAATGAGCAGTTCTTC. V is TRBV7-2 and J is TRBJ2-1; 7 positions agree with TRBD2. This CDR3 is built from 14 residues. The germline V gene has CDR1 SGHTA and CDR2 FQGNSA. J lost 7 bases, V lost 3 bases, and 6 bases had no gene match.

J is TRBJ2-5 and V is TRBV10-3; D not resolved. V shed 3 bases and J shed 5 bases, with 7 bases lying between them. The CDR3 loop spans 12 amino acids. The germline V gene has CDR1 ENHRY and CDR2 SYGVKD. The chain's CDR3 is CAISDAQETQYF. In DNA, the CDR3 is TGTGCCATCAGTGATGCCCAGGAGACCCAGTACTTC.

This rearrangement joins TRBV7-8 to TRBJ1-1; TRBD1 might be the D (5 bases). With 5 bases removed from V and 4 bases from J, the gap between germline ends came to 11 bases. Germline assignment: CDR1 SGHVS and CDR2 FQNEAQ. The CDR3 loop spans 13 amino acids. CDR3 amino acids: CASSGFGATEAFF. The DNA of the CDR3 is TGTGCCAGCAGCGGCTTTGGGGCCACTGAAGCTTTCTTT.

The chain uses TRBV5-1 and TRBJ2-3; D may be TRBD1 (6 bases). In germline, CDR1 is SGHRS, CDR2 YFSETQ. The CDR3 totals 16 residues. V was clipped by 0 bases and J by 1 base, with 12 bases between them. The CDR3 nucleotides are TGCGCCAGCAGCTTGGCCTTGGGGGCTGGCACAGATACGCAGTATTTT. Translating it yields CASSLALGAGTDTQYF.

The V call is TRBV4-1, the J call TRBJ2-1, with D possibly TRBD1 on 6 matching bases. V was clipped by 0 bases and J by 8 bases, with 17 bases between them. Germline assignment: CDR1 MGHRA and CDR2 YSYEKL. This CDR3 comprises 16 residues. CDR3 residues: CASSQDGTQGSDEQFF. CDR3 nucleotides: TGCGCCAGCAGCCAAGATGGAACCCAGGGGTCGGATGAGCAGTTCTTC.

The rearrangement joins TRBV7-2 to TRBJ2-3; weak D call: TRBD2 (6 bases). The CDR3 is 15 residues long. V dropped 3 bases and J dropped 2 bases, with 12 bases sitting between them. Germline-derived CDR1 and CDR2 are SGHTA and FQGNSA. The CDR3: CASSFWRGSTDTQYF. The DNA for the CDR3 is TGTGCCAGCAGCTTCTGGCGGGGATCCACAGATACGCAGTATTTT.

V and J are TRBV18 and TRBJ2-1; 10 bases map to TRBD2. The germline CDR1 and CDR2 sequences are KGHSH and LQKENI. With V trimmed by 3 bases and J by 9 bases, 5 bases remained unmatched. The CDR3 covers 14 residues. CDR3 DNA sequence: TGTGCCAGCTCACCCGCGCTAGCGGGGGCTGAGCAGTTCTTC. Translated: CASSPALAGAEQFF.

The chain uses TRBV28 and TRBJ1-2, with D hard to call. The germline V gene has CDR1 MDHEN and CDR2 SYDVKM. V lost 4 bases and J 7 bases, leaving 16 bases between the germline ends. CDR3 length: 14 residues. CDR3 region: CASSSPATVGGYTF. The CDR3 DNA is TGTGCCAGCAGTTCGCCCGCAACTGTTGGTGGCTACACCTTC.

The chain couples TRBV28 to TRBJ1-1, with D possibly TRBD1 on 5 matching bases. Trimming shortened V by 7 bases and J by 5 bases, and 17 bases separated the two germline ends. The CDR3 sequence is 14 residues long. From germline, CDR1 is MDHEN and CDR2 SYDVKM. The CDR3, as DNA: TGTGCCAGCACCTCTATTGGGGGGAGGACTGAAGCTTTCTTT. Translated, it gives CASTSIGGRTEAFF.

The V and J genes are TRBV4-1 and TRBJ2-3; D is unresolved. The CDR3 contains 14 residues. Trimming left V 0 bases short and J 3 bases short, with 7 bases between. From germline, CDR1 is MGHRA and CDR2 YSYEKL. The CDR3 bases are TGCGCCAGCAGCCAAGATCCTAAAACAGATACGCAGTATTTT. Encoded protein: CASSQDPKTDTQYF.

This clone was found a few times. The rearrangement links TRBV6-4 to TRBJ2-1, with TRBD2 matching over 11 bases. The CDR3 sequence is 15 residues long. Germline CDR1 reads MRHNA; CDR2 reads SNTAGT. The V gene end was trimmed by 5 bases and the J gene end by 7 bases; junction bases not matched to a gene: 7. In DNA form, the CDR3 reads TGTGCCAGCAGTATATCGACTAGCGGGGATAATGAGCAGTTCTTC. This codes for CASSISTSGDNEQFF.

V gene TRBV6-2 or TRBV6-3 combines with J gene TRBJ2-7; 9 bases line up with TRBD1. The J segment lost 1 base and the V segment lost 0 bases, leaving 4 bases of the junction unmatched. The CDR3 consists of 16 residues. Per germline, CDR1 MNHEY and CDR2 SVGEGT. The CDR3 DNA is TGTGCCAGCAGTTACTCGAGGGACAGGGTATCCTACGAGCAGTACTTC. It codes for CASSYSRDRVSYEQYF.

The genes are TRBV30 and TRBJ1-5, with 8 bases lining up with TRBD1. The length of the CDR3 is 15 residues. V gave up 2 bases and J gave up 9 bases; unmatched junction bases: 12. Germline CDR1 reads GTSNPN; CDR2 reads SVGIG (reference sequence). Here the CDR3 DNA reads TGTGCCTGGAGTACCCTCAGGGGGCGCGTACGGCCCCAGCATTTT. Its protein is CAWSTLRGRVRPQHF. Looking up the rest from reference TRBV30 and TRBJ1-5 gives the full variable domain: SQTIHQWPATLVQPVGSPLSLECTVEGTSNPNLYWYRQAAGRGLQLLFYSVGIGQISSEVPQNLSASRPQDRQFILSSKKLLLSDSGFYLCAWSTLRGRVRPQHFGDGTRLSIL.

The chain uses TRBV20-1 and TRBJ2-7, with 8 bases lining up with TRBD2. V gave up 3 bases and J gave up 4 bases; unmatched junction bases: 8. Looked up from germline, CDR1 is DFQATT and CDR2 is SNEGSKA (reference sequence). The CDR3 is made up of 14 amino acids. CDR3 in amino acids: CSASNSGKAYEQYF. CDR3 DNA sequence: TGCAGTGCTAGTAATAGCGGGAAGGCTTACGAGCAGTACTTC.

The V call is TRBV11-2, the J call TRBJ2-1; 10 nucleotides agree with TRBD2. The CDR3 runs 17 residues. The V gene's germline CDR1 is SGHAT and CDR2 FQNNGV. V lost 1 base and J lost 4; bases outside the gene matches: 7. Here the CDR3 reads CASSLGLAGDPYNEQFF. The CDR3 bases are TGTGCCAGCAGCTTAGGGCTAGCGGGGGACCCATACAATGAGCAGTTCTTC.